These T cell receptor beta chains were read from a single sample in a study of blood T cell repertoires in COVID-19. Data came from immunoSEQ multiplex PCR; TCRdb stores just in-frame clones and leaves some out. The sample holds 130,000 to 150,000 clones; approximately 90% are singletons and the top ten take 0.95%. Sequencing was done on a sample of peripheral blood. The source of these receptors is a woman in her forties or fifties with acute or convalescent COVID-19. Each CDR3 is given with its conserved first and last residue. D genes are given only for firm matches. Expanded clones get a size class; other rows say once, few or many, or leave the size out.

v_gene	abundance	j_gene	d_gene	CDR3aa	CDR3nt
TRBV11-3	-	TRBJ2-6	-	CASSYGDPGANVLTF	TGTGCCAGCAGCTACGGAGATCCGGGGGCCAACGTCCTGACTTTC
TRBV6-4	-	TRBJ2-1	TRBD1	CASSERGGLYNEQFF	TGTGCCAGCAGTGAGCGAGGGGGCCTCTACAATGAGCAGTTCTTC
TRBV29-1	-	TRBJ2-7	-	CSVWEGGSAYYSYEQYF	TGCAGCGTTTGGGAAGGAGGATCAGCCTACTACTCCTACGAGCAGTACTTC
TRBV7-6	-	TRBJ2-1	TRBD2	CASSQRGGDLDEQFF	TGTGCCAGCAGCCAGCGGGGGGGAGACTTGGATGAGCAGTTCTTC
TRBV24-1	-	TRBJ1-5	TRBD1	CATSAGTGDHQPQHF	TGTGCCACCAGTGCCGGGACAGGGGATCACCAGCCCCAGCATTTT
TRBV19	-	TRBJ2-7	TRBD2	CASSIVSGGSYEQYF	TGTGCCAGTAGTATAGTTTCGGGGGGCTCCTACGAGCAGTACTTC
TRBV7-9	-	TRBJ1-3	-	CASSLQQGSGNTIYF	TGTGCCAGCAGCTTGCAACAGGGCTCTGGAAACACCATATATTTT
TRBV11-3	once	TRBJ2-7	TRBD2	CASSLGLAGGPNEQYF	TGTGCCAGCAGCTTAGGCCTAGCGGGAGGGCCTAACGAGCAGTACTTC
TRBV30	-	TRBJ1-2	TRBD1	CAWSRDRPYGYTF	TGTGCCTGGAGTAGGGACAGACCTTATGGCTACACCTTC
TRBV3-1/TRBV3-2	-	TRBJ1-5	-	CASSLRVRYSNQPQHF	TGTGCCAGCAGCCTTCGGGTGAGATATAGCAATCAGCCCCAGCATTTT
TRBV5-5	-	TRBJ2-5	-	CASSFAGVMETQYF	TGTGCCAGCAGCTTTGCAGGGGTGATGGAGACCCAGTACTTC
TRBV3-1/TRBV3-2	-	TRBJ2-1	TRBD2	CASSLGLAINEQFF	TGTGCCAGCAGCCTGGGACTAGCGATCAATGAGCAGTTCTTC
TRBV3-1/TRBV3-2	-	TRBJ1-2	TRBD1	CASTTRTGGIGPTTYGYTF	TGTGCCAGCACCACTAGGACAGGGGGAATTGGCCCCACTACCTATGGCTACACCTTC
TRBV19	-	TRBJ2-1	TRBD2	CASSFSLSASGGNEQFF	TGTGCCAGTAGTTTTTCATTATCGGCTAGCGGGGGCAATGAGCAGTTCTTC
TRBV25-1	-	TRBJ1-3	-	CAGQTGSGNTIYF	TGTGCCGGCCAGACAGGCTCTGGAAACACCATATATTTT
TRBV28	-	TRBJ2-7	TRBD1	CASSFLPPGQGTYEQYF	TGTGCCAGCAGTTTCCTACCCCCGGGACAGGGAACCTACGAGCAGTACTTC
TRBV5-1	-	TRBJ2-1	-	CASSSENSYNEQFF	TGCGCCAGCAGCTCTGAGAACTCCTACAATGAGCAGTTCTTC
TRBV7-2	many	TRBJ1-3	TRBD1	CASSFGTGSGNTIYF	TGTGCCAGCAGCTTCGGGACAGGCTCTGGAAACACCATATATTTT
TRBV30	once	TRBJ1-3	-	CAWSVRAGSGNTIYF	TGTGCCTGGAGTGTACGGGCAGGGTCTGGAAACACCATATATTTT
TRBV24-1	-	TRBJ2-7	-	CATSEPGMDEQYF	TGTGCCACCAGTGAGCCCGGGATGGACGAGCAGTACTTC
TRBV7-2	-	TRBJ2-7	-	CASSFSLEQYF	TGTGCCAGCAGCTTTTCCCTCGAGCAGTACTTC
TRBV11-2	once	TRBJ2-3	TRBD2	CASSLSGDSTDTQYF	TGTGCCAGCAGCTTAAGCGGGGACAGCACAGATACGCAGTATTTT
TRBV11-2	-	TRBJ2-1	TRBD1	CASSPGTGVYNEQFF	TGTGCCAGCAGCCCGGGGACAGGGGTGTACAATGAGCAGTTCTTC